This paragraph reports one T cell receptor beta chain. This sample was taken from a study of blood T cell repertoires in COVID-19. Turning to the study itself: The origin of the acute and convalescent COVID-19 samples was the United States, Italy and Spain. Sources were T cells, B-cell-depleted T cells, or PBMCs; the material itself was cDNA or gDNA.

The CDR3 consists of 14 residues. The germline V gene encodes CDR1 MDHEN and CDR2 SYDVKM. V lost 3 bases, J lost 5 bases, and 13 bases lay in between. Methods used by the authors: The authors estimated nucleated cell counts from reference gene primer amplification. The assay was immunoSEQ multiplex PCR, and TCRdb's table has in-frame clones only and misses some. The V and J calls and clone size are taken from that table; D and trimming were inferred from the DNA. The sample has roughly 250,000 clones; around 85% are singletons. The rearrangement uses TRBV28 and TRBJ1-1; D not certain. The sequencing input was peripheral blood. The receptor was derived from a woman between 35 and 50 years old with active or convalescent COVID-19. The CDR3, as DNA: TGTGCCAGCAGTTTGTCCGGGGATTGGACTGAAGCTTTCTTT. This codes for CASSLSGDWTEAFF.